The clone carrying this TCR beta chain has ten or more counts. Its specificity is unknown. The data originate from a study of T cells in Graves' hyperthyroidism and ophthalmopathy. Overall study context: Peripheral blood samples were taken at initial diagnosis, prior to any treatment. Study-wide results and limits: Blood shared most expanded thyroid clonotypes above 0.001.

The investigators amplified TCR beta CDR3 regions from RNA transcripts. In the first-round RT-PCR of the TCR CDR3, the HTBI primer set was used. TCRdb recomputed calls from the multiplex PCR reads with MiXCR, one row per CDR3 protein. The profile shows about 480,000 distinct CDR3 sequences, around a quarter of them singletons. Diagnosis rested on symptoms, serum thyroxine and TRAb, thyroid ultrasound, and orbital computed tomography. V dropped 0 bases and J dropped 1 base, with 12 bases sitting between them. The CDR3 sequence is 15 residues long. Germline V gene sequence: CDR1 DFQATT, CDR2 SNEGSKA (reference sequence).

Sequencing used blood. The gene calls are TRBV20-1 and TRBJ1-1; no clear D gene. This receptor was identified in a woman aged 25-40 years with Graves' ophthalmopathy. The chain's CDR3 is CSARDPRTENTEAFF. DNA of the CDR3: TGCAGTGCTAGAGATCCCCGGACTGAGAACACTGAAGCTTTCTTT.